One and the same sample provided the 25 T cell receptor beta chains below, sequenced in a study of immune aging and cytomegalovirus after organ transplant. Sample time point: five sample-tagged time points from pre-transplant (day -1) to day 368 post-transplant, pooled. A microwell BD Rhapsody targeted mRNA and AbSeq workflow captured the cells and built the libraries. TCRdb re-derived calls from the single-cell sequencing reads in MiXCR, one entry per CDR3 protein. The top ten hold 20% to 25% of the sample, which has 20,000 to 25,000 distinct CDR3 sequences, around 33% seen once. These receptors lack a known antigen. This material consisted of CMV peptide-activated CD4+ and CD8+ T cells sorted from blood, taken at five time points, pooled. Regarding subset: sorted CD8+CD137+ and CD4+CD154+ T cells after roughly 12 h CMV IE-1 peptide stimulation. Source of these receptors: a female donor who had a heart transplant and CMV viremia.

Remarks on this clonotype: One end of the junction varies from germline; a read error may be responsible. The chain joins TRBV2 to TRBJ2-1; D call uncertain. The CDR3 length is 11 residues. In germline, CDR1 is SNHLY, CDR2 FYNNEI. The CDR3 sequence: CASSLDNELLF. The CDR3, as DNA: TGTGCCAGCAGTCTTGACAATGAGCTGCTCTTC.

This clonotype was seen a handful of times. This could be a read error, since a much larger clone is one nucleotide away. The genes are TRBV20-1 and TRBJ2-1; no clear D. Germline CDR1 DFQATT, CDR2 SNEGSKA (reference sequence). The CDR3 spans 10 residues. The CDR3 nucleotides read TGCAGTGCTAGAGAAAATGAGCAGCCCTTC. Translating it yields CSARENEQPF.

This clonotype was picked up many times. This chain links TRBV6-1 with TRBJ1-6; no clear D. Germline CDR1 and CDR2: MNHNS and SASEGT. Trimming pared 6 bases from V and 9 bases from J, leaving 21 bases between. There are 16 residues in the CDR3. The CDR3 protein is CASRIETQADLSPLHF. The CDR3 DNA reads TGTGCCAGCAGGATCGAAACCCAGGCCGATCTTTCACCCCTCCACTTT.

This clonotype has just one count. This rearrangement joins TRBV12-3 or TRBV12-4 to TRBJ1-3; D is unresolved. The CDR3 extends over 15 amino acids. The ends were cut back, 6 bases at V and 1 base at J, with 13 bases in the middle. The CDR3 loop is CASRPSGVSGNTIYF. The CDR3 DNA sequence: TGTGCCAGCAGGCCCAGCGGGGTGTCTGGAAACACCATATATTTT.

The rearrangement uses TRBV5-1 and TRBJ2-7; 11 bases are shared with TRBD2. V shed 4 bases, J shed 5 bases, and the junction held 2 bases outside the gene matches. The germline V gene has CDR1 SGHRS and CDR2 YFSETQ. The CDR3 totals 13 residues. The CDR3 reads CASSLAGGDEQYV. In nucleotides, the CDR3 is TGCGCCAGCAGCCTAGCGGGAGGAGACGAGCAGTACGTC.

The chain joins TRBV20-1 to TRBJ2-3; D might be TRBD2 (7 bases). Per germline, CDR1 DFQATT and CDR2 SNEGSKA (reference sequence). The CDR3 totals 14 residues. V was clipped by 3 bases and J by 4 bases, with 14 bases between them. CDR3 in amino acids: CSASRGGGPDTQYF. CDR3 nucleotide sequence: TGCAGTGCTAGCCGTGGGGGGGGCCCAGATACGCAGTATTTT.

This clonotype occurred many times. This chain joins TRBV5-4 and TRBJ1-1; TRBD1 is a possible D gene (6 bases). V dropped 4 bases and J dropped 6 bases, with 13 bases sitting between them. The CDR3 loop spans 13 amino acids. Germline V gives CDR1 SGHNT, CDR2 YYREEE (reference sequence). Written as DNA, the CDR3 is TGTGCCAGCAGCCCGGGGGCGGGACCTGAAGCTTTCTTT. Amino acid sequence: CASSPGAGPEAFF.

Turning to this clonotype: Given the absence of the conserved phenylalanine or tryptophan at the CDR3 end, a read error is likely. This sequence joins TRBV6-1 and TRBJ2-3; 7 bases line up with TRBD2. The V and J ends lost 1 base and 8 bases, in that order; junction bases with no gene match: 9. The CDR3 is made up of 15 amino acids. Germline-derived CDR1 and CDR2 are MNHNS and SASEGT. CDR3 sequence reads: CASSEVGGRSGTQYY. The CDR3, as DNA: TGTGCCAGCAGTGAAGTTGGCGGGAGATCAGGTACGCAGTATTAT.

This clonotype was seen only a few times. The gene calls are TRBV29-1 and TRBJ2-7, with 11 bases identical to TRBD2. This CDR3 is built from 15 residues. CDR1 is SQVTM and CDR2 is ANQGSEA in the germline V gene. With 4 bases clipped from V and 2 bases from J, the junction kept 7 bases outside the gene matches. CDR3 amino acids: CSVAGLAGIPYEQYF. The DNA for the CDR3 is TGCAGCGTTGCTGGACTAGCGGGTATTCCCTACGAGCAGTACTTC.

The chain is built from TRBV20-1 and TRBJ1-5; the match to TRBD1 covers 11 bases. The junction had 4 bases not matched to a gene; V was cut back by 0 bases and J by 6 bases. The germline V gene has CDR1 DFQATT and CDR2 SNEGSKA (reference sequence). The CDR3 covers 15 residues. The CDR3 DNA follows: TGCAGTGCTAGAGATCCGGGACAGGGGGTTCAGCCCCAGCATTTT. The encoded protein is CSARDPGQGVQPQHF.

This clonotype is labeled as medium-sized. The chain joins TRBV12-3 or TRBV12-4 to TRBJ1-1, with D tentatively TRBD1 (6 bases). The CDR3 runs 14 residues. V dropped 2 bases and J dropped 2 bases, with 9 bases sitting between them. The CDR3 protein is CASSLNGGNTEAFF. The DNA for the CDR3 is TGTGCCAGCAGTTTAAATGGGGGCAACACTGAAGCTTTCTTT.

The chain is built from TRBV9 and TRBJ2-3, with TRBD2 matching over 7 bases. J gave up 4 bases and V 0 bases, and 5 bases lay outside the gene matches. This CDR3 is 15 amino acids long. CDR1 and CDR2 from the germline V gene are SGDLS and YYNGEE. The CDR3 nucleotides read TGTGCCAGCAGCGTAGAGGGAGGGAGGGCAGATACGCAGTATTTT. Protein product: CASSVEGGRADTQYF.

By frequency in the sample, this clonotype is medium-sized. The gene calls are TRBV6-1 and TRBJ2-3; possible D gene TRBD2, 5 bases. Germline loops: CDR1 MNHNS, CDR2 SASEGT. V lost 2 bases and J lost 8, with 11 bases in between. This CDR3 contains 13 residues. The CDR3 is CASSEPTRATQYF. The CDR3 DNA sequence: TGTGCCAGCAGTGAACCAACTAGAGCTACGCAGTATTTT.

This clonotype was seen more than once but under ten times. The chain joins TRBV5-4 to TRBJ1-1; no firm D call. The V gene's germline CDR1 is SGHNT and CDR2 YYREEE (reference sequence). With 3 bases removed from V and 3 bases from J, the gap between germline ends came to 12 bases. This CDR3 is built from 14 residues. CDR3 residues: CASSSPIEDTEAFF. CDR3 in DNA: TGTGCCAGCAGCTCCCCCATCGAAGACACTGAAGCTTTCTTT.

This clonotype occurred a few times. The V call is TRBV29-1, the J call TRBJ2-6; TRBD1 aligns across 9 bases. V trimming: 2 bases; J trimming: 1 base; junction bases outside the gene matches: 12. The germline V gene has CDR1 SQVTM and CDR2 ANQGSEA. The CDR3 runs to 19 residues. CDR3 in DNA: TGCAGCGTTGAATCCCGGGACAGGGACCGGAGGTCTGGGGCCAACGTCCTGACTTTC. Translation gives CSVESRDRDRRSGANVLTF.

This clonotype was seen only a few times. This chain joins TRBV3-1 and TRBJ1-2; D is unclear. This CDR3 contains 17 residues. Germline values: CDR1 LGHDT, CDR2 YNNKEL (reference sequence). Trimming took 0 bases from V and 4 from J, leaving 18 bases between them. CDR3 protein: CASSQDGYRASIYGYTF. The CDR3 DNA is TGTGCCAGCAGCCAAGATGGGTATCGGGCCTCCATCTATGGCTACACCTTC.

This clonotype occurred once. The gene calls are TRBV12-3 or TRBV12-4 and TRBJ2-7; D possibly corresponds to TRBD2 (7 bases). Trimming stripped 8 bases from V and 4 bases from J, with 21 bases between. The CDR3 is 15 amino acids. As DNA, the CDR3 is TGTGCCAGCTCCTTCAGCGGGAAGGGGGATTACGAGCAGTACTTC. Encoded protein: CASSFSGKGDYEQYF.

This clonotype was seen ten or more times. The chain uses TRBV7-2 and TRBJ2-1, with a weak D call TRBD2 (6 bases). The germline V gene encodes CDR1 SGHTA and CDR2 FQGNSA. Trimming took 5 bases from V and 9 from J, leaving 11 bases between them. There are 12 residues in the CDR3. CDR3 amino acids: CASSPPGVEQFF. In nucleotides, the CDR3 is TGTGCCAGCAGCCCCCCGGGGGTTGAGCAGTTCTTC.

The genes are TRBV28 and TRBJ2-1; 11 positions match TRBD2. V gave up 6 bases and J gave up 9 bases; unmatched junction bases: 10. Germline-derived CDR1 and CDR2 are MDHEN and SYDVKM. This CDR3 is 15 amino acids long. The CDR3 is CASRLAGEVVREQFF. In nucleotides, the CDR3 is TGTGCCAGCAGACTAGCGGGAGAAGTAGTTCGTGAGCAGTTCTTC.

This clonotype has just a few counts. The rearrangement links TRBV20-1 to TRBJ1-2, with D unresolved. The CDR3 is 12 residues long. Trimming stripped 7 bases from V and 3 bases from J, with 12 bases between. Germline V CDR1 and CDR2: DFQATT, SNEGSKA (reference sequence). The DNA of the CDR3 is TGCAGTGGAAAAAGGTCCGACTATGGCTACACCTTC. Translating it yields CSGKRSDYGYTF.

The chain couples TRBV27 to TRBJ2-1; no reliable D call. There are 14 residues in the CDR3. The germline gives CDR1 MNHEY, CDR2 SMNVEV (reference sequence). V was pared by 5 bases and J by 4 bases, with 12 bases between. CDR3 coding DNA: TGTGCCAGCAGTCCCTTGCAGGAGTACAATGAGCAGTTCTTC. Translating gives CASSPLQEYNEQFF.

The chain links TRBV14 to TRBJ2-7; 7 nucleotides agree with TRBD2. CDR1 and CDR2 from the germline V gene are SGHDN and FVKESK. V was pared by 3 bases and J by 7 bases, with 18 bases of the junction left unmatched. The CDR3 consists of 17 residues. The CDR3 DNA follows: TGTGCCAGCAGCCACCCCGTCACGACGGGAGGCCATGGGGAGCAGTACTTC. Protein product: CASSHPVTTGGHGEQYF.

On this clonotype: The missing conserved phenylalanine or tryptophan at the end of this CDR3 makes a read error likely. No DNA is shown, since the ends of the CDR3 on it are uncertain; the CDR3 is the one TCRdb lists. J is TRBJ2-7 and V is TRBV4-1. The CDR3 spans 13 residues, counting both ends. Germline-derived CDR1 and CDR2 are MGHRA and YSYEKL. The CDR3 sequence: CASSQFRGTGEYS.

This clonotype was counted only a few times. This rearrangement joins TRBV27 to TRBJ2-7; D unresolved. V was trimmed by 10 bases and J by 2 bases, leaving 15 bases between them. CDR1 is MNHEY, CDR2 SMNVEV, per germline (reference sequence). The CDR3 is made up of 13 amino acids. The CDR3 region is CAITRRATYEQYF. The CDR3 bases are TGTGCCATAACCCGCCGGGCCACCTACGAGCAGTACTTC.

There are a few counts of this clonotype. V and J are TRBV10-3 and TRBJ1-1, with no clear D. Germline V lookup: CDR1 ENHRY, CDR2 SYGVKD. This CDR3 has 14 residues. V was cut by 3 bases and J by 1 base, with 9 bases left in between. CDR3 sequence (DNA): TGTGCCATCAGTGACAGAAATTCGAACACTGAAGCTTTCTTT. Encoded protein: CAISDRNSNTEAFF.